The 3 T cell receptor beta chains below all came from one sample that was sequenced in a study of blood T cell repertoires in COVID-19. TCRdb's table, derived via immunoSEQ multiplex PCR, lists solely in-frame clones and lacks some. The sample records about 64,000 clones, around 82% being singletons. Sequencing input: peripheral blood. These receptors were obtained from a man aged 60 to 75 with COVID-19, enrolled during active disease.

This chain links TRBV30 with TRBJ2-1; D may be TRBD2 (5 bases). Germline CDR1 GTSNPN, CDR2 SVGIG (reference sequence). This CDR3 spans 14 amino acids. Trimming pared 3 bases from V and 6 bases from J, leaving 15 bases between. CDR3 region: CAWSVMSGLNEQFF. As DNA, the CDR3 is TGTGCCTGGAGCGTAATGAGCGGCCTCAATGAGCAGTTCTTC.

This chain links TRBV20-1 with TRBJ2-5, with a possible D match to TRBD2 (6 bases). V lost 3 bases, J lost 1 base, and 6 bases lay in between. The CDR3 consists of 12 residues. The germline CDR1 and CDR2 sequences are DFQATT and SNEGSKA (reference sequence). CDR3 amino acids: CSASSGQETQYF. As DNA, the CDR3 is TGCAGTGCTAGTAGCGGCCAAGAGACCCAGTACTTC.

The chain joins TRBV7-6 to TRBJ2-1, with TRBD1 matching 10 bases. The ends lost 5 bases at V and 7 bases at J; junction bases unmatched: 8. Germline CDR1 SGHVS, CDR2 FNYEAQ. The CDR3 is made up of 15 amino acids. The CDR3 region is CASSPPGTGDNEQFF. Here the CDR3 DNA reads TGTGCCAGCAGCCCCCCCGGGACAGGGGATAATGAGCAGTTCTTC.